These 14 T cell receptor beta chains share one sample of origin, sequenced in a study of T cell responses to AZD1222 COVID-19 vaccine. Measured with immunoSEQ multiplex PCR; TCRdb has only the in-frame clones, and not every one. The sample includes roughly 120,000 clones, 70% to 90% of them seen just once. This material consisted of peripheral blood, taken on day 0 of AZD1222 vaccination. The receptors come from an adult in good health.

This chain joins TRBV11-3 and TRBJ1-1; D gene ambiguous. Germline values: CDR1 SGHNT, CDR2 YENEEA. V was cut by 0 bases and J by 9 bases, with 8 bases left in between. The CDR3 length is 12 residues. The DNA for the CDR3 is TGTGCCAGCAGCTTAGATAGTCAGAAAGCTTTCTTT. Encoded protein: CASSLDSQKAFF.

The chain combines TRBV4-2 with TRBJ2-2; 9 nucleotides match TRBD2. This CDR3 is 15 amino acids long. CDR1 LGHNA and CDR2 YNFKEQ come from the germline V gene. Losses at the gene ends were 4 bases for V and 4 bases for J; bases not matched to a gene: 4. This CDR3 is CASSLSGRGTGELFF. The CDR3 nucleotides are TGTGCCAGCAGCCTTAGCGGGAGAGGCACCGGGGAGCTGTTTTTT.

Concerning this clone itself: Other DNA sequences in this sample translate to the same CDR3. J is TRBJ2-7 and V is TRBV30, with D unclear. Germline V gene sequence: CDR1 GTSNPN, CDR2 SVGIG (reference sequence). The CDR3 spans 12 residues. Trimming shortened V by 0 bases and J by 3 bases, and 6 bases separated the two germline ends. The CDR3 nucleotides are TGTGCCTGGAGTGTACGATTCTACGAGCAGTACTTC. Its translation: CAWSVRFYEQYF.

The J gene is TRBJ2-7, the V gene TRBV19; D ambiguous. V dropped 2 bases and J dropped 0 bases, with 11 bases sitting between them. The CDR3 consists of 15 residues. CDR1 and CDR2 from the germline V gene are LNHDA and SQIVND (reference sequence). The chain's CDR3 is CASSIIMDGSYEQYF. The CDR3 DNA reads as TGTGCCAGTAGTATAATCATGGACGGCTCCTACGAGCAGTACTTC.

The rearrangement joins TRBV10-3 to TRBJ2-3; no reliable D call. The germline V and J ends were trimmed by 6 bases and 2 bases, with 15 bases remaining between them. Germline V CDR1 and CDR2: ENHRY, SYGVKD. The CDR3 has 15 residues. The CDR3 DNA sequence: TGTGCCATCAGAGTCGATGGAACCTACACAGATACGCAGTATTTT. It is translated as CAIRVDGTYTDTQYF.

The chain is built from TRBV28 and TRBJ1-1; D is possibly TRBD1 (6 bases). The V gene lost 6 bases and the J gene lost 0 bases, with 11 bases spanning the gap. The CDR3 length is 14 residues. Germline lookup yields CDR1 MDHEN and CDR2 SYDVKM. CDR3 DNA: TGTGCCAGCAGGGGAACAGGGATGAACACTGAAGCTTTCTTT. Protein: CASRGTGMNTEAFF.

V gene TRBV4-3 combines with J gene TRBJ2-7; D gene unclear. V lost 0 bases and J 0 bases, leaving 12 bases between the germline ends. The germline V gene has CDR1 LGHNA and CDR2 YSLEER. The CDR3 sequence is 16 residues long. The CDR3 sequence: CASSQDVGEISYEQYF. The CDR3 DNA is TGCGCCAGCAGCCAAGATGTCGGCGAGATCTCCTACGAGCAGTACTTC.

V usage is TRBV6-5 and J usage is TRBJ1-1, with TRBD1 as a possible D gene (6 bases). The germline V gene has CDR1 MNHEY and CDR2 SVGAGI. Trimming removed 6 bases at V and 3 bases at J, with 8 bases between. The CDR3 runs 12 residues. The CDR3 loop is CASRHRDTEAFF. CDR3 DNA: TGTGCCAGCAGGCACAGGGACACTGAAGCTTTCTTT.

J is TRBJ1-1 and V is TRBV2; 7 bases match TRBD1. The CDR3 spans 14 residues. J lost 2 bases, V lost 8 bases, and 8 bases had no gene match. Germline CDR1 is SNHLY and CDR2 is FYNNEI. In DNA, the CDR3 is TGTGCCAGCGCCAAGACAGGGAAAAACACTGAAGCTTTCTTT. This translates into CASAKTGKNTEAFF.

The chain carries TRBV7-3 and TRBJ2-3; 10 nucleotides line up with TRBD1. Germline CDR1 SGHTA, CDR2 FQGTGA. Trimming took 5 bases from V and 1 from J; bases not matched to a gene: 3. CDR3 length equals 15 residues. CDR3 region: CASSTGTGGTDTQYF. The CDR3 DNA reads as TGTGCCAGCAGCACCGGGACAGGGGGCACAGATACGCAGTATTTT.

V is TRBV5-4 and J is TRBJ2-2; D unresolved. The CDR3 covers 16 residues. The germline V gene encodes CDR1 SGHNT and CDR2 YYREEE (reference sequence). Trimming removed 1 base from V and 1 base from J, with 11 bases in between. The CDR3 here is CASSLTRLMNTGELFF. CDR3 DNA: TGTGCCAGCAGCTTGACGCGACTTATGAACACCGGGGAGCTGTTTTTT.

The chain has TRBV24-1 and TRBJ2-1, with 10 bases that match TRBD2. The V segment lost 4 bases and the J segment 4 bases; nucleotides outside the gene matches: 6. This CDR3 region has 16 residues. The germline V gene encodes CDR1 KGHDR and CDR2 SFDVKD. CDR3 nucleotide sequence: TGTGCCACCAGTGACTCCGGGACTAGCGCTTACAATGAGCAGTTCTTC. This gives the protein CATSDSGTSAYNEQFF.

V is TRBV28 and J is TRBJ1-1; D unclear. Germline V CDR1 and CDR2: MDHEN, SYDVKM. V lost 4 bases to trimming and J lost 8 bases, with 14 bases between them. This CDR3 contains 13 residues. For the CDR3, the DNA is TGTGCCAGCAGTTCCCCCCCCGAGGTCGAAGCTTTCTTT. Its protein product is CASSSPPEVEAFF.

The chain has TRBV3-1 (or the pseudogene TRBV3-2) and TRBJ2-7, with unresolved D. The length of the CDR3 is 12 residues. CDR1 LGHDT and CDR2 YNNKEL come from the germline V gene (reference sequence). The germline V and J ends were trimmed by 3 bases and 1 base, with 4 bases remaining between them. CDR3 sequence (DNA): TGTGCCAGCAGCCACACTTCCTACGAGCAGTACTTC. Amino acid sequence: CASSHTSYEQYF.